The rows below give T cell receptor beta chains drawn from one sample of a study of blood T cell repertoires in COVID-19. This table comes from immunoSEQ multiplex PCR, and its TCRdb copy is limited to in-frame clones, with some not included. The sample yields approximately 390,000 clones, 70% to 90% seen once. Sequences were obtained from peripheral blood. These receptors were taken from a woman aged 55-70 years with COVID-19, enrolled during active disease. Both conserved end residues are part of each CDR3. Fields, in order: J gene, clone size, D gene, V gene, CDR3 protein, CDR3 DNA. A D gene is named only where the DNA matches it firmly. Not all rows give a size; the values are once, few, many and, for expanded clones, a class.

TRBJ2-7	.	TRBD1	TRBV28	CASSLLTGGQYF	TGTGCCAGCAGTTTATTGACAGGGGGGCAGTACTTC
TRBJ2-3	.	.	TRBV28	CASSLSRSTDTQYF	TGTGCCAGCAGTTTATCCCGTAGCACAGATACGCAGTATTTT
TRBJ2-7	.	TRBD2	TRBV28	CAINPGGRNEQYF	TGTGCCATCAATCCGGGGGGACGGAACGAGCAGTACTTC
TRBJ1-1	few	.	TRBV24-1	CATNRADYTEAFF	TGTGCCACCAACAGGGCGGACTACACTGAAGCTTTCTTT
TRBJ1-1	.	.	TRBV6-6	CASSPPGRGGTEAFF	TGTGCCAGCAGTCCTCCGGGGAGGGGAGGAACTGAAGCTTTCTTT
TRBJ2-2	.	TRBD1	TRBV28	CASSPWGQGNTGELFF	TGTGCCAGCAGTCCCTGGGGACAGGGGAACACCGGGGAGCTGTTTTTT
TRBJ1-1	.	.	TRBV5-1	CASSLDPRGNTEAFF	TGCGCCAGCAGCTTGGACCCCCGGGGGAACACTGAAGCTTTCTTT
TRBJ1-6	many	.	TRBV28	CASSFGGFLGNSPLHF	TGTGCCAGCAGTTTCGGAGGGTTCCTGGGTAATTCACCCCTCCACTTT
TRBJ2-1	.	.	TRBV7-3	CASSSPGTSYNEQFF	TGTGCCAGCAGCTCCCCCGGGACTTCCTACAATGAGCAGTTCTTC
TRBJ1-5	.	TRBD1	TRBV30	CAWSVRDRDNQPQHF	TGTGCCTGGAGTGTACGGGACAGGGACAATCAGCCCCAGCATTTT
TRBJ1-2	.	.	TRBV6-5	CASYRSGTSYGYTF	TGTGCCAGTTATCGCTCCGGGACTTCCTATGGCTACACCTTC
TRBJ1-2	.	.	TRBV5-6	CASSPGGGKDGYTF	TGTGCCAGCAGCCCGGGAGGGGGAAAGGATGGCTACACCTTC
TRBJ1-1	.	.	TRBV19	CASSHRAENTEAFF	TGTGCCAGTAGCCACAGGGCGGAGAACACTGAAGCTTTCTTT
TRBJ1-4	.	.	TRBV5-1	CASSQRPANEKLFF	TGCGCCAGCTCCCAGCGGCCCGCGAACGAAAAACTGTTTTTT
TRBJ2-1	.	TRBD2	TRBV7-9	CASSLEGLAGGPHEQFF	TGTGCCAGCAGCTTAGAGGGACTAGCGGGGGGGCCTCACGAGCAGTTCTTC
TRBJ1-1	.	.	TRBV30	CAWTRGGRGAFF	TGTGCCTGGACCCGAGGGGGTAGGGGAGCTTTCTTT
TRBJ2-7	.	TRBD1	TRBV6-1	CASSGNLGQGRYEQYF	TGTGCCAGCAGTGGGAACCTGGGACAGGGCCGCTACGAGCAGTACTTC
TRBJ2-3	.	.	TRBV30	CAWSVSGSGWKYF	TGTGCCTGGAGTGTGAGCGGCAGCGGGTGGAAGTATTTT
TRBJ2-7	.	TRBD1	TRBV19	CASSTQGQGGYEQYF	TGTGCCAGTAGTACCCAGGGACAGGGTGGGTACGAGCAGTACTTC
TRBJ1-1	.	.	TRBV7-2	CASSPPAGKAFF	TGTGCCAGCAGCCCGCCGGCAGGGAAAGCTTTCTTT
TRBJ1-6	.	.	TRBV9	CASSGGSNGLGNSPLHF	TGTGCCAGCAGCGGGGGCTCGAACGGCTTGGGTAATTCACCCCTCCACTTT
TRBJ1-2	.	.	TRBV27	CASRPTAERSYGYTF	TGTGCCAGCAGACCTACGGCCGAAAGGAGCTATGGCTACACCTTC
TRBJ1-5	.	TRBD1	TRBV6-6	CASSRQGDQPQHF	TGTGCCAGCAGTAGACAGGGTGATCAGCCCCAGCATTTT
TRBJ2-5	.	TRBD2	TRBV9	CASSVSTSGAQETQYF	TGTGCCAGCAGCGTCTCGACTAGCGGGGCACAAGAGACCCAGTACTTC
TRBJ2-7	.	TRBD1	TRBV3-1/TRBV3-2	CASRGAGQGLSQQYF	TGTGCCAGCAGGGGGGCGGGACAGGGGTTATCTCAGCAGTACTTC
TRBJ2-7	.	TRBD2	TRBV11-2	CASSLGLAGPYEQYF	TGTGCCAGCAGCTTAGGCCTAGCGGGGCCCTACGAGCAGTACTTC
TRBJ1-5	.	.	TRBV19	CASNPRGVNQPQHF	TGTGCCAGTAATCCCCGCGGAGTCAATCAGCCCCAGCATTTT
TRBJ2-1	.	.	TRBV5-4	CASSVLGAAYNEQFF	TGTGCCAGCAGCGTTCTGGGGGCCGCCTACAATGAGCAGTTCTTC
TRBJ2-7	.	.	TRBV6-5	CASSQNYEQYF	TGTGCCAGCAGCCAAAACTACGAGCAGTACTTC
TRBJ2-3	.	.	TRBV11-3	CASSLGGGADTQYF	TGTGCCAGCAGCTTAGGAGGGGGGGCGGATACGCAGTATTTT
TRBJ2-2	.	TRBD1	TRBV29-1	CSVAGTGNTGELFF	TGCAGCGTTGCCGGGACAGGGAACACCGGGGAGCTGTTTTTT
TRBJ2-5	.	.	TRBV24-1	CATSQGRGTQYF	TGTGCCACCTCGCAGGGAAGGGGGACCCAGTACTTC
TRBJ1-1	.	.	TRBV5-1	CASSLERNTEAFF	TGCGCCAGCAGCTTGGAGAGGAACACTGAAGCTTTCTTT
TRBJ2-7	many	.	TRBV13	CASSLGRYEQYF	TGTGCCAGCAGCTTAGGGCGCTACGAGCAGTACTTC
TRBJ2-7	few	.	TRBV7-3	CASSLMSGYEQYF	TGTGCCAGCAGCTTAATGTCAGGGTACGAGCAGTACTTC
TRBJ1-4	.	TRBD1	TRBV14	CASSRTGGVEKLFF	TGTGCCAGCAGCCGAACAGGGGGGGTCGAAAAACTGTTTTTT
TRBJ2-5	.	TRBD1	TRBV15	CATSRATGVQETQYF	TGTGCCACCAGCAGAGCAACAGGGGTACAAGAGACCCAGTACTTC
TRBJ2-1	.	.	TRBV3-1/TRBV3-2	CASSQEEGAFFYEQFF	TGTGCCAGCAGCCAAGAGGAGGGGGCTTTCTTTTATGAGCAGTTCTTC
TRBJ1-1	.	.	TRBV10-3	CAISESGATEAFF	TGTGCCATCAGTGAGTCAGGGGCCACTGAAGCTTTCTTT
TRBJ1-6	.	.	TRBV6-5	CASSLGASYNSPLHF	TGTGCCAGCAGCTTGGGGGCCTCCTATAATTCACCCCTCCACTTT
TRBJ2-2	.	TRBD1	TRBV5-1	CASSVTGDSTGELFF	TGCGCCAGCAGCGTGACAGGGGACTCCACCGGGGAGCTGTTTTTT
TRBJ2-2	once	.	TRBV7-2	CASSLGGPNTGELFF	TGTGCCAGCAGCCTCGGGGGGCCGAACACCGGGGAGCTGTTTTTT
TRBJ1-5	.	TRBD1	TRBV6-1	CASSAYRGALNQPQHF	TGTGCCAGCAGTGCGTACAGGGGGGCTTTGAATCAGCCCCAGCATTTT
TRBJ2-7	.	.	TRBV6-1	CASSDVAWEQYF	TGTGCCAGCAGTGATGTAGCGTGGGAGCAGTACTTC
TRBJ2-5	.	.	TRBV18	CASSPISQETQYF	TGTGCCAGCTCACCTATCAGCCAAGAGACCCAGTACTTC
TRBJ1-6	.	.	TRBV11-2	CASSSSLPYNSPLHF	TGTGCCAGCAGCTCTTCCCTCCCCTATAATTCACCCCTCCACTTT
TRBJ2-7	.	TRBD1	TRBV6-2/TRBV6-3	CASSYRYTGTGGYEQYF	TGTGCCAGCAGTTACCGGTATACCGGGACAGGGGGATATGAGCAGTACTTC
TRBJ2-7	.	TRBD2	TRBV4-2	CASSQAHSLAGGETYEQYF	TGTGCCAGCAGCCAAGCCCACAGCCTAGCGGGGGGCGAGACCTACGAGCAGTACTTC
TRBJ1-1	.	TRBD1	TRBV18	CASSRGQGDTEAFF	TGTGCCAGCTCACGAGGACAGGGAGACACTGAAGCTTTCTTT
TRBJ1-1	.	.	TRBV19	CASSIPNTEAFF	TGTGCCAGTAGTATTCCAAACACTGAAGCTTTCTTT
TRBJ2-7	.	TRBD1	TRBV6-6	CASSYTGQGAYEQYF	TGTGCCAGCAGTTACACGGGACAGGGGGCCTACGAGCAGTACTTC
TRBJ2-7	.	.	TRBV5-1	CASSLQETYEQYF	TGCGCCAGCAGCTTGCAGGAAACCTACGAGCAGTACTTC
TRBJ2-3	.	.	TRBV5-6	CASSFVTSSPDTQYF	TGTGCCAGCAGCTTTGTGACTTCATCTCCAGATACGCAGTATTTT
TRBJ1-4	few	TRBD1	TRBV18	CASSPDRGPEKLFF	TGTGCCAGCTCACCGGACAGGGGGCCTGAAAAACTGTTTTTT
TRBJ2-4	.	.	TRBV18	CASSPPLRDIQYF	TGTGCCAGCTCACCACCCCTACGCGACATTCAGTACTTC
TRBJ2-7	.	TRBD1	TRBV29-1	CSVGRTGVSYEQYF	TGCAGCGTTGGTCGGACAGGGGTATCCTACGAGCAGTACTTC